This TCR beta chain stems from a study of CD8+ T cells in alopecia areata. Findings of the study overall: Affected scalp, especially in alopecia totalis/universalis, had a higher clonality than normal scalp did.

On this clone: Its antigen is unidentified.

In each case, RNA was isolated and then reverse transcribed into cDNA as the sequencing template. Sequencing was performed with immunoSEQ multiplex PCR; in TCRdb, only in-frame clones are kept and a portion is missing. Of tens of thousands of clones listed, 62% are singletons. This CDR3 is 13 amino acids long. Looked up from germline, CDR1 is LNHNV and CDR2 is YYDKDF (reference sequence). Trimming shortened V by 9 bases and J by 1 base, and 10 bases separated the two germline ends. The receptor was derived from a human donor with alopecia areata. Sample: NKG2D-high CD8+ T cells sorted from blood. The chain links TRBV15 to TRBJ2-1, with D hard to call. CDR3: CATSMTSYNEQFF. The CDR3 DNA reads as TGTGCCACTAGTATGACTTCCTACAATGAGCAGTTCTTC.